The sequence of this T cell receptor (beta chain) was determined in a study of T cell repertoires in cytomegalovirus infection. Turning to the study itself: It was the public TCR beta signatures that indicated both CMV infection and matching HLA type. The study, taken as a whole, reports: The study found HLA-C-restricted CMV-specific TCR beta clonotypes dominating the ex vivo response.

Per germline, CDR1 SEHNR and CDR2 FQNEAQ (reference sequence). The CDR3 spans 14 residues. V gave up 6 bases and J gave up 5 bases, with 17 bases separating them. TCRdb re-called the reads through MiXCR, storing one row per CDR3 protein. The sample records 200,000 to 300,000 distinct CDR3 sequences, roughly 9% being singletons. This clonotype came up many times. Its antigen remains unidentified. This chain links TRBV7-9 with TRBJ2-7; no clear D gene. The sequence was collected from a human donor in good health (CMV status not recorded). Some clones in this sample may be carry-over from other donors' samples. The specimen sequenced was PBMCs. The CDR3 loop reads CASSPFMGNHEQYF. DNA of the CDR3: TGTGCCAGCAGTCCTTTTATGGGGAACCACGAGCAGTACTTC.